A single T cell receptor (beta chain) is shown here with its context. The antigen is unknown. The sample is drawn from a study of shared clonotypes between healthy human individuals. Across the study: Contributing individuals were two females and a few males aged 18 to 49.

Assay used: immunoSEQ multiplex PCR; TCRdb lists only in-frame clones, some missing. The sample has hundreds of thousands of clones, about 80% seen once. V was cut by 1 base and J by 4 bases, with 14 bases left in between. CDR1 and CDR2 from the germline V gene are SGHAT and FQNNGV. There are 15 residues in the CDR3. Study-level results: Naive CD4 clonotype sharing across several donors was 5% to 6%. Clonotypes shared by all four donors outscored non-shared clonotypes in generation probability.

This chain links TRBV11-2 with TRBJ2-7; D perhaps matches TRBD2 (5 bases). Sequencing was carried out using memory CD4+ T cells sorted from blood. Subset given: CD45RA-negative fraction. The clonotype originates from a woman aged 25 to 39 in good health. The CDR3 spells CASSLVLVRGYEQYF. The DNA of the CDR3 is TGTGCCAGCAGCTTAGTTTTGGTTCGGGGTTACGAGCAGTACTTC.